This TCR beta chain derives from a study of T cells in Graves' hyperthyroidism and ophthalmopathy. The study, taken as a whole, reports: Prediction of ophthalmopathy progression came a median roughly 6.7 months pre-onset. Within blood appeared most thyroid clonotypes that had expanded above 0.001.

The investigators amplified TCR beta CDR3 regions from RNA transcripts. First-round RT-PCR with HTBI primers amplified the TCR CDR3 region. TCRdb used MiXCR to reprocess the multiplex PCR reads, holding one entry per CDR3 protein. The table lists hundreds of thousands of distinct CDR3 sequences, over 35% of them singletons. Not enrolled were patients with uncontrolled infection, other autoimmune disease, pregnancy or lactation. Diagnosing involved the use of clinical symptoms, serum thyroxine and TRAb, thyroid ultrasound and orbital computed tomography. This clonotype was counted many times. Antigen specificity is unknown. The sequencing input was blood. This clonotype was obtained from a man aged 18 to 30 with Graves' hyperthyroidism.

The CDR3 reads CASSLDRKYEQYF. CDR3 in DNA: TGTGCCAGCAGCTTAGACAGGAAATACGAGCAGTACTTC. This rearrangement joins TRBV7-2 to TRBJ2-7; TRBD1 is a possible D gene (5 bases). Trimming took off 1 base at V and 4 bases at J, with 8 bases between the two ends. Germline V gene lookup returns CDR1 SGHTA and CDR2 FQGNSA. The CDR3 has 13 residues.